This TCR beta chain was retrieved from a study of cytomegalovirus exposure and HLA in healthy donors. Notes on this clone: Antigen unknown.

60 Vbeta and 13 Jbeta primers were used in PCR. Some clones are missing from TCRdb's copy, which holds only in-frame ones; the method was immunoSEQ multiplex PCR. Here the sample spans 170,000 or so clones, more than 70% being singletons. V lost 8 bases and J lost 4; bases outside the gene matches: 1. Per germline, CDR1 SGHRS and CDR2 YFSETQ. This CDR3 has 11 amino acids. Study-wide findings and caveats: The study flagged about 160 TCR beta chains as cytomegalovirus-associated. Roughly uniform depth of sequencing across donors was assumed in presence/absence analyses.

As for the donors, each was a healthy bone marrow donor. The V call is TRBV5-1, the J call TRBJ2-3; TRBD2 aligns across 7 bases. What was sequenced was PBMCs. The sequence came from a male donor in good health and CMV-seropositive. This chain's CDR3 is CASGGADTQYF. The CDR3, as DNA: TGCGCCAGTGGGGGGGCAGATACGCAGTATTTT.